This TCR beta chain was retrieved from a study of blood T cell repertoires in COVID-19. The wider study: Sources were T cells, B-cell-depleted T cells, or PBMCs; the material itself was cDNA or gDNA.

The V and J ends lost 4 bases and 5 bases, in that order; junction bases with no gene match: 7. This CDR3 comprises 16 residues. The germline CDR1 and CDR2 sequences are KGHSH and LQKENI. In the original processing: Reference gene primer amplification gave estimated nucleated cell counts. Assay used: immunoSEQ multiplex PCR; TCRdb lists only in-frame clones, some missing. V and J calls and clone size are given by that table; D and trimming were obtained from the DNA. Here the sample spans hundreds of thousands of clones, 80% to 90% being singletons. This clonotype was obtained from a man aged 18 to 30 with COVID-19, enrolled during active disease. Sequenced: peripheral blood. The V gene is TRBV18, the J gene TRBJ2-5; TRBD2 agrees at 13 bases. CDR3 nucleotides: TGTGCCAGCTCACAGCGGACTAGCGGGGGTAGGGAGACCCAGTACTTC. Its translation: CASSQRTSGGRETQYF.